What follows is one T cell receptor beta chain and its context. What it binds is not known. Per the germline V gene, CDR1 is SGHTA and CDR2 is FQGNSA. This CDR3 contains 14 residues. Trimming removed 2 bases at V and 4 bases at J, with 12 bases between. This entry is derived from a study of CD8 T cells in Susac syndrome. The wider study: Treatment at blood withdrawal was none, corticosteroids, or intravenous immunoglobulin alone in Susac syndrome patients.

Random-hexamer reverse transcription was applied to 0.5 to 1 ug RNA. Multiplex PCR with immunoSEQ amplified the TCR beta CDR3 across 54 Vbeta and 13 Jbeta. TCRdb ran MiXCR on the immunoSEQ multiplex PCR reads and lists one entry per CDR3 protein. The data contain approximately 80,000 distinct CDR3 sequences, approximately 95% of them seen just once; the ten biggest clones take up more than 0.4%. Regarding the study as a whole: Susac-specific public clones found in total CD8+ repertoires numbered some 17, and those in CD8+ TEMRA repertoires numbered several.

TCR beta sequencing was performed on blood CD8+ and CD4+ T cells. The material sequenced was CD8+ T cells from PBMCs. The chain employs TRBV7-2 and TRBJ2-7; no reliable D call. The sequence was obtained from a human donor with Susac syndrome. CDR3 loop: CASSLLESLYEQYF. The CDR3, as DNA: TGTGCCAGCAGCTTACTTGAGTCACTTTACGAGCAGTACTTC.